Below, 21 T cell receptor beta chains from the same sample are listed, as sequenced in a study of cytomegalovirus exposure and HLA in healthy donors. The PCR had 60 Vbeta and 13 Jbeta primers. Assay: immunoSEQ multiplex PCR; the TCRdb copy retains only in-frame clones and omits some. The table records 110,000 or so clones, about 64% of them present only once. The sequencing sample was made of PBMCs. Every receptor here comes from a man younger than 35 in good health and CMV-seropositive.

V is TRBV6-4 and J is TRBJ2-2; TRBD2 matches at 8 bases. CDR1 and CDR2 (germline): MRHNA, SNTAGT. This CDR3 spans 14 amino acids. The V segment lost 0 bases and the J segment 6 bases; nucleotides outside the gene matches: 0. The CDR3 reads CASSDSGLAGELFF. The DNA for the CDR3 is TGTGCCAGCAGTGACTCGGGACTAGCCGGGGAGCTGTTTTTT.

The CDR3 DNA follows: TGTGCCAGCAGCGTCCAAGGGGACAGGGGGCAGGAGACCCAGTACTTC. Translated, it gives CASSVQGDRGQETQYF. The rearrangement uses TRBV9 and TRBJ2-5; 12 positions agree with TRBD1. V shed 2 bases, J shed 5 bases, and the junction held 7 bases outside the gene matches. The V gene's germline CDR1 is SGDLS and CDR2 YYNGEE. This CDR3 is built from 16 residues. Complete variable domain (other parts from reference TRBV9 and TRBJ2-5): DSGVTQTPKHLITATGQRVTLRCSPRSGDLSVYWYQQSLDQGLQFLIQYYNGEERAKGNILERFSAQQFPDLHSELNLSSLELGDSALYFCASSVQGDRGQETQYFGPGTRLLVL.

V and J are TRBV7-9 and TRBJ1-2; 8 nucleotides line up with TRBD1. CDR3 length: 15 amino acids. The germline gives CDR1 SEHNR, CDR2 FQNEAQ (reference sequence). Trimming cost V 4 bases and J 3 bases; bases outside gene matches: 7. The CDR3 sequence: CASSSAGGSDYGYTF. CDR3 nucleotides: TGTGCCAGCAGCTCGGCAGGGGGCTCCGACTATGGCTACACCTTC.

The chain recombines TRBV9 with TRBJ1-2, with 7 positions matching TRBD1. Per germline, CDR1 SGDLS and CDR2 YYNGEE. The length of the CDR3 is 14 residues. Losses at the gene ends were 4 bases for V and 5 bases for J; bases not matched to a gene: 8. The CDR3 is CASSILTGEYGYTF. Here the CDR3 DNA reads TGTGCCAGCAGCATTCTCACAGGGGAGTATGGCTACACCTTC.

DNA of the CDR3: TGTGCCAGCAGGGCGACAGGGGGCGATGAAAAACTGTTTTTT. Its protein is CASRATGGDEKLFF. The genes are TRBV7-2 and TRBJ1-4, with 10 bases fitting TRBD1. Germline lookup yields CDR1 SGHTA and CDR2 FQGNSA. The V segment lost 6 bases and the J segment 6 bases; nucleotides outside the gene matches: 4. The CDR3 runs 14 residues.

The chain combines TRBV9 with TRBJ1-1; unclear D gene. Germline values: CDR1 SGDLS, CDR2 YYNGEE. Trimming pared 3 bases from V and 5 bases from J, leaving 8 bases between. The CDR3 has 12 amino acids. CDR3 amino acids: CASSAGRTEAFF. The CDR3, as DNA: TGTGCCAGCAGCGCCGGGAGAACTGAAGCTTTCTTT.

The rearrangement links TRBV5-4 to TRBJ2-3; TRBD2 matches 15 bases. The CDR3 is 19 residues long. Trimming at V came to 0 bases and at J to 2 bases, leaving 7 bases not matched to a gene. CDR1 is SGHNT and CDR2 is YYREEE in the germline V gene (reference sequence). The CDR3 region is CASSLVRTSGGAITDTQYF. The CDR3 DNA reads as TGTGCCAGCAGCTTGGTTCGGACTAGCGGGGGGGCCATCACAGATACGCAGTATTTT.

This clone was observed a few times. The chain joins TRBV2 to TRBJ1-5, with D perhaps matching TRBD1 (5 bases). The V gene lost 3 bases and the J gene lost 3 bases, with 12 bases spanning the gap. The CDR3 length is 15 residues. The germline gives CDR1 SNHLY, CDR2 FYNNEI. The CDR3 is CASSDRGKNNQPQHF. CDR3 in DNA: TGTGCCAGCAGTGATCGGGGGAAAAACAATCAGCCCCAGCATTTT.

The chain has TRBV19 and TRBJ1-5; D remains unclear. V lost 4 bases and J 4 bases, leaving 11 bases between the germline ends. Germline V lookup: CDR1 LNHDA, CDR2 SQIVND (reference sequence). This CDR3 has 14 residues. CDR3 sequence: CASSTGFKNQPQHF. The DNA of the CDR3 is TGTGCCAGTAGTACAGGATTCAAGAATCAGCCCCAGCATTTT.

CDR3 nucleotides: TGTGCCAGCAGTCTCCAGGCGGGGGTTGGCACAGATACGCAGTATTTT. Its protein product is CASSLQAGVGTDTQYF. The genes are TRBV27 and TRBJ2-3, with 7 bases identical to TRBD2. The CDR3 extends over 16 amino acids. The germline V gene has CDR1 MNHEY and CDR2 SMNVEV (reference sequence). V trimming: 5 bases; J trimming: 1 base; junction bases outside the gene matches: 9.

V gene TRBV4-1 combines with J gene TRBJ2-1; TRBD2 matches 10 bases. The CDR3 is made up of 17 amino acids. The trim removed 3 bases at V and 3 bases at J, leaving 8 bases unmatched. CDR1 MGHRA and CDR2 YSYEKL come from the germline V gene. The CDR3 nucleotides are TGCGCCAGCAGCCACCAACTAGCGGGGATGGGCTACAATGAGCAGTTCTTC. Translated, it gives CASSHQLAGMGYNEQFF.

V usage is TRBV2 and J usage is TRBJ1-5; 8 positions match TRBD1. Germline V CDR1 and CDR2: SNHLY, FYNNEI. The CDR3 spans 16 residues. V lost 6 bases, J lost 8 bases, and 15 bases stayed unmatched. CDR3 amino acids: CASSAPVGQGIEPQHF. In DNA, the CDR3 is TGTGCCAGCAGCGCTCCCGTAGGACAGGGAATCGAGCCCCAGCATTTT.

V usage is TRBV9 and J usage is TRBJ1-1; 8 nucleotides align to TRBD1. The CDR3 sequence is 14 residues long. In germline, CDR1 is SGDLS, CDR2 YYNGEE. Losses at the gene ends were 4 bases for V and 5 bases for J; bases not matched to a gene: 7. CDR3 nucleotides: TGTGCCAGCAGCCCAGGACAGGGAAGGACTGAAGCTTTCTTT. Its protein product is CASSPGQGRTEAFF.

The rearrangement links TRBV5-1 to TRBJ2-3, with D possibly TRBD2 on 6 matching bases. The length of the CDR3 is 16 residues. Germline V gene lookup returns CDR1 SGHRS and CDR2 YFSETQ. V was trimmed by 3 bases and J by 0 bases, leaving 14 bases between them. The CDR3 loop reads CASSSKDGTSTDTQYF. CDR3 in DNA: TGCGCCAGCAGCTCGAAGGACGGGACTAGCACAGATACGCAGTATTTT.

The DNA for the CDR3 is TGCGCCATCCTTGCAGGGGGACAGGGAGCCACAGATACGCAGTATTTT. It translates to CAILAGGQGATDTQYF. The gene calls are TRBV10-2 and TRBJ2-3, with TRBD1 matching over 9 bases. The CDR3 has 16 residues. CDR1 is WSHSY, CDR2 SAAADI, per germline. V shed 10 bases, J shed 2 bases, and the junction held 13 bases outside the gene matches.

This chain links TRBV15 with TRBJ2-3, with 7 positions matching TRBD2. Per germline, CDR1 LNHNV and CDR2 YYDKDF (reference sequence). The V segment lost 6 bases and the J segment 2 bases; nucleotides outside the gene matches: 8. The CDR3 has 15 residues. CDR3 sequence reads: CATRPGSGDTDTQYF. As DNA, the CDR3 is TGTGCCACCAGACCCGGCAGCGGGGACACAGATACGCAGTATTTT.

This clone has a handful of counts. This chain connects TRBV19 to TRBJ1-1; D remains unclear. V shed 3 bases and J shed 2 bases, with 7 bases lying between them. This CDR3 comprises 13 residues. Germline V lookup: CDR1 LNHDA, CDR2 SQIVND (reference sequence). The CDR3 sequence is CASSIGPNTEAFF. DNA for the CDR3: TGTGCCAGTAGTATTGGGCCTAACACTGAAGCTTTCTTT.

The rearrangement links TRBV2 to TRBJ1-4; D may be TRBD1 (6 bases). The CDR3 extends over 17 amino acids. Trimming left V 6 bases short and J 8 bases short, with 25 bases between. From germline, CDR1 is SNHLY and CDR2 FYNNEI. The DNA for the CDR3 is TGTGCCAGCAGGGGGATCCGGGACACCGCACGAGGAGAAAAACTGTTTTTT. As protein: CASRGIRDTARGEKLFF. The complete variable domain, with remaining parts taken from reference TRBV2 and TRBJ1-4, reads EPEVTQTPSHQVTQMGQEVILRCVPISNHLYFYWYRQILGQKVEFLVSFYNNEISEKSEIFDDQFSVERPDGSNFTLKIRSTKLEDSAMYFCASRGIRDTARGEKLFFGSGTQLSVL.

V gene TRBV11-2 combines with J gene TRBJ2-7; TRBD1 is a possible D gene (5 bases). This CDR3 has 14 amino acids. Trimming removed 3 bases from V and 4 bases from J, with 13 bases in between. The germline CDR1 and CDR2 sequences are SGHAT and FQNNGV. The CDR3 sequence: CASSFAGQPYEQYF. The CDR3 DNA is TGTGCCAGCAGCTTCGCCGGACAACCGTACGAGCAGTACTTC.

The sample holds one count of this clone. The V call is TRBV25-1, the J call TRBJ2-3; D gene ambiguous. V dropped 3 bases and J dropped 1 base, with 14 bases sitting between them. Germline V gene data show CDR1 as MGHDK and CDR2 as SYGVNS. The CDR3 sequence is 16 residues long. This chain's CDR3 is CASSDKAERGTDTQYF. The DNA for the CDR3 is TGTGCCAGCAGTGACAAAGCTGAACGGGGCACAGATACGCAGTATTTT.

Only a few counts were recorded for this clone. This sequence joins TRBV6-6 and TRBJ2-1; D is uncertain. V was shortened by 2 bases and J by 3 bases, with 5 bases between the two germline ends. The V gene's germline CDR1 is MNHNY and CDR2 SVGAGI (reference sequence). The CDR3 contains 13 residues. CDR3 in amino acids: CASSYNYYNEQFF. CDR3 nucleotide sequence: TGTGCCAGCAGTTACAATTACTACAATGAGCAGTTCTTC.